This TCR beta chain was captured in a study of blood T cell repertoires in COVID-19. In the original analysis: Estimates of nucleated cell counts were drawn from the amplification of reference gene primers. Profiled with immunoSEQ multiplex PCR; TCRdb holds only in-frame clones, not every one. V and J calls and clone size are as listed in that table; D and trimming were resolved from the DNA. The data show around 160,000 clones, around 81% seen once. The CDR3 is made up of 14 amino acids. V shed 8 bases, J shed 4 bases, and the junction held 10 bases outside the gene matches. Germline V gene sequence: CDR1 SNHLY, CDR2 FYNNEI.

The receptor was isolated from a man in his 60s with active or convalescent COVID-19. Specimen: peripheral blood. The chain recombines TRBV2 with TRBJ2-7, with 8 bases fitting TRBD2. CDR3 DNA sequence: TGTGCCAGCCAGAGCGGGAGTTTACCTTACGAGCAGTACTTC. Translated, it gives CASQSGSLPYEQYF.